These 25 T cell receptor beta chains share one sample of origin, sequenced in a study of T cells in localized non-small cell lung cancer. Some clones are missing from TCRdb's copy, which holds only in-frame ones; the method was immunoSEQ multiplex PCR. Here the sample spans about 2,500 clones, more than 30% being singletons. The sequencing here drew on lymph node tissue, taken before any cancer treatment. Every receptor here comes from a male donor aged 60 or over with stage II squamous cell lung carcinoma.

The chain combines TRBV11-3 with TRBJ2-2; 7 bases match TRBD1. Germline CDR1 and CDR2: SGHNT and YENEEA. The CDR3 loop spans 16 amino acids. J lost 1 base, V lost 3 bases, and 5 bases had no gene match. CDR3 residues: CASSLGWTGNTGELFF. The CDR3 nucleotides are TGTGCCAGCAGCTTGGGGTGGACAGGGAACACCGGGGAGCTGTTTTTT.

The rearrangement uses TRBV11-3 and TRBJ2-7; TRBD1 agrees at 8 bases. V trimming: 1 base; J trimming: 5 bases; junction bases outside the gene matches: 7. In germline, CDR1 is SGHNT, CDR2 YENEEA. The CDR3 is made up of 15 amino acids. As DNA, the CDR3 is TGTGCCAGCAGCTTAGGACAGGGGATGTCAGACGAGCAGTACTTC. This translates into CASSLGQGMSDEQYF.

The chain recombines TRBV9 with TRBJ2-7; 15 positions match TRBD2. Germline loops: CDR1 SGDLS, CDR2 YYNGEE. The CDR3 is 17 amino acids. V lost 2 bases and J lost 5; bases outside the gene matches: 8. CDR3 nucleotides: TGTGCCAGCAGCGTGGGAGGACTAGCGGGAGGGTTGGACGAGCAGTACTTC. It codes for CASSVGGLAGGLDEQYF.

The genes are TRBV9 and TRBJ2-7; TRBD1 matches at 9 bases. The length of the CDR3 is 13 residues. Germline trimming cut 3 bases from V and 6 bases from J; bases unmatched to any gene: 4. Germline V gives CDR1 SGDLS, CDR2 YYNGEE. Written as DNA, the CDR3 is TGTGCCAGCAGCGCCGGGACAGGGTCCGAGCAGTACTTC. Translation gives CASSAGTGSEQYF.

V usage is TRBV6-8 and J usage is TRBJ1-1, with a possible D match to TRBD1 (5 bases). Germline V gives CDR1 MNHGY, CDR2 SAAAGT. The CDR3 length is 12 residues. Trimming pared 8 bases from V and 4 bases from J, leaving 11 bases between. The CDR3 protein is CASGREGTEAFF. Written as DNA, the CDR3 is TGTGCCAGCGGCAGGGAGGGCACTGAAGCTTTCTTT.

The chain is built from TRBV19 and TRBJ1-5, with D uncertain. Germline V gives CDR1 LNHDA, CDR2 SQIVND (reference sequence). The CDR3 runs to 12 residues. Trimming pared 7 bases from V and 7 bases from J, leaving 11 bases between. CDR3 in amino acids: CASKDPQQPQHF. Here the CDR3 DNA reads TGTGCCAGTAAGGATCCCCAACAGCCCCAGCATTTT.

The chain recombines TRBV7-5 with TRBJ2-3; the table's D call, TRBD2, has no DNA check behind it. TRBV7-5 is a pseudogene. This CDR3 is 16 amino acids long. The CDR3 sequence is CASSLGSGGAGDTQYF. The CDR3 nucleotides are TGTGCCAGCAGCTTGGGTAGCGGGGGGGCCGGGGATACGCAGTATTTT.

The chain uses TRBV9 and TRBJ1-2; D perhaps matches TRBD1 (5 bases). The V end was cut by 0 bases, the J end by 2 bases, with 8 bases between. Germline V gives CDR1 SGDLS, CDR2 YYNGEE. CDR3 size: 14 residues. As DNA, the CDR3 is TGTGCCAGCAGCGTAGACAGGTTCAACTATGGCTACACCTTC. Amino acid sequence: CASSVDRFNYGYTF.

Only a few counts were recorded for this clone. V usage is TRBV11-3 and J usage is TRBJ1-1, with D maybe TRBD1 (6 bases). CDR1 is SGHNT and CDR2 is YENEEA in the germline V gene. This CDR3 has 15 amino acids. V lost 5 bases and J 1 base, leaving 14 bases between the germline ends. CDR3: CASSDITGWNTEAFF. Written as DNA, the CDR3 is TGTGCCAGCAGCGATATTACAGGGTGGAACACTGAAGCTTTCTTT. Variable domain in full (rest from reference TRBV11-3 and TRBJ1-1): EAGVVQSPRYKIIEKKQPVAFWCNPISGHNTLYWYLQNLGQGPELLIRYENEEAVDDSQLPKDRFSAERLKGVDSTLKIQPAELGDSAVYLCASSDITGWNTEAFFGQGTRLTVV.

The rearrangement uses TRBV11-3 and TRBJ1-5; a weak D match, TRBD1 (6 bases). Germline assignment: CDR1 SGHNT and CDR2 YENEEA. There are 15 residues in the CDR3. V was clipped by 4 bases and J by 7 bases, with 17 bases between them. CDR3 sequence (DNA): TGTGCCAGCAGCTCGCGAATCGACAGGAACCAGCCCCAGCATTTT. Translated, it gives CASSSRIDRNQPQHF.

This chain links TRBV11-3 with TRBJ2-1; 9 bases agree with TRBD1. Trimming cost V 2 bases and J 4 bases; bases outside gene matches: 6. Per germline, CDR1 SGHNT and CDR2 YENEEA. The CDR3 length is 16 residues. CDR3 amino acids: CASSLWSQGAYNEQFF. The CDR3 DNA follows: TGTGCCAGCAGCTTATGGTCACAGGGGGCATACAATGAGCAGTTCTTC.

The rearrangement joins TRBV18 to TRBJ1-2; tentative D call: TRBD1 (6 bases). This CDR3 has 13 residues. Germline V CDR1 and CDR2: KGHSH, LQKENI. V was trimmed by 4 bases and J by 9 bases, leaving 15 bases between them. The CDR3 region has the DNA TGTGCCAGCTCACGTCAAGAGGGGGAGAGCTACACCTTC. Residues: CASSRQEGESYTF.

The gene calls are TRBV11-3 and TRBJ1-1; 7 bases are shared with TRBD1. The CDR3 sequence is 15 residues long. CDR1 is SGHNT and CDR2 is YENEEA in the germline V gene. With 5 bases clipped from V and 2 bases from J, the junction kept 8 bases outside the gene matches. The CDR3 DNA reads TGTGCCAGCAGCCCACCGGGACAGATTAACACTGAAGCTTTCTTT. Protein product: CASSPPGQINTEAFF.

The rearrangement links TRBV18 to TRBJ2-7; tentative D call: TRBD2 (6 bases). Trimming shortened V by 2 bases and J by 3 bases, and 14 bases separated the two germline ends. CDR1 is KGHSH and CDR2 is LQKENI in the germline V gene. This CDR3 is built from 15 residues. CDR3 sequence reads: CASSPATGLNYEQYF. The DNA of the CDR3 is TGTGCCAGCTCACCAGCTACGGGACTCAACTACGAGCAGTACTTC.

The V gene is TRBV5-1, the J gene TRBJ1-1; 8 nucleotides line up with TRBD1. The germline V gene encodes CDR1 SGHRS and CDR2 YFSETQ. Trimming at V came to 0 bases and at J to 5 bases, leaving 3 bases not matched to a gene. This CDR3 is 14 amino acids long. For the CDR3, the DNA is TGCGCCAGCAGCTTGGGACAGGGGTGGACTGAAGCTTTCTTT. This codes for CASSLGQGWTEAFF.

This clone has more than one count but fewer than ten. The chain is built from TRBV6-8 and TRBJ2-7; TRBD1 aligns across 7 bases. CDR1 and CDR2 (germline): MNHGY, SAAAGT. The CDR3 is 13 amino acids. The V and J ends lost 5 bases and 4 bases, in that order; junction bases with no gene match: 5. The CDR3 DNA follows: TGTGCCAGCAGTGAGGGACAGCAATACGAGCAGTACTTC. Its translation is CASSEGQQYEQYF.

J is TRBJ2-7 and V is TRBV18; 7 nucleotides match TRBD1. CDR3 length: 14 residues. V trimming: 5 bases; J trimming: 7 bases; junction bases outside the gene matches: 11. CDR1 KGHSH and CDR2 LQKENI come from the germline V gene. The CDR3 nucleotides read TGTGCCAGCTCATACCGGGACAGTCTTAGAGAGCAGTACTTC. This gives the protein CASSYRDSLREQYF.

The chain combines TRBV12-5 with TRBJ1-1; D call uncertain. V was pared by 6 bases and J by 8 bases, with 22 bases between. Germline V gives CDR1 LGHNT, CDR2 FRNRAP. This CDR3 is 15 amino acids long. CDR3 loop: CASGPPGPGWTEAFF. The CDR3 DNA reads TGTGCTAGTGGCCCTCCTGGTCCTGGGTGGACCGAAGCTTTCTTT.

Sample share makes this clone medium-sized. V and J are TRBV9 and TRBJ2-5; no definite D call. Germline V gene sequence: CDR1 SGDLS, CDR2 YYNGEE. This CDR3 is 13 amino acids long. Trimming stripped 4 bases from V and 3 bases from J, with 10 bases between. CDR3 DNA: TGTGCCAGCAGCCTACAAGTAAAAGAGACCCAGTACTTC. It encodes CASSLQVKETQYF.

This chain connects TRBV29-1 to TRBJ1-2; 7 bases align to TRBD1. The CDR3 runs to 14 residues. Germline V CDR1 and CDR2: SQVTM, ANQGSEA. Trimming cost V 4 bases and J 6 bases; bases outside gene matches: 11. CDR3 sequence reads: CSVVKGQRKDGYTF. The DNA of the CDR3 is TGCAGCGTTGTAAAGGGACAGCGAAAGGATGGCTACACCTTC.

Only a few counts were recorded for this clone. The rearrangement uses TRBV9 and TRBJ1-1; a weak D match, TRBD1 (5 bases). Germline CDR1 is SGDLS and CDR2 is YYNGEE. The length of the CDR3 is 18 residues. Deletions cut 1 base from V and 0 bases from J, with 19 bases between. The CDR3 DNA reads TGTGCCAGCAGCGTATCGGGCAGCCAGGTGGGACTGAACACTGAAGCTTTCTTT. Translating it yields CASSVSGSQVGLNTEAFF. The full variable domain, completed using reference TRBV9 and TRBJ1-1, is DSGVTQTPKHLITATGQRVTLRCSPRSGDLSVYWYQQSLDQGLQFLIQYYNGEERAKGNILERFSAQQFPDLHSELNLSSLELGDSALYFCASSVSGSQVGLNTEAFFGQGTRLTVV.

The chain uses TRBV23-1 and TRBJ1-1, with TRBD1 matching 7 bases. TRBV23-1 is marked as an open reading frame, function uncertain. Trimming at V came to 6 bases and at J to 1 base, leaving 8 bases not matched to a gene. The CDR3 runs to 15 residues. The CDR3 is CASSQVGTANTEAFF. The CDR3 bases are TGCGCCAGCAGCCAAGTCGGGACAGCGAACACTGAAGCTTTCTTT.

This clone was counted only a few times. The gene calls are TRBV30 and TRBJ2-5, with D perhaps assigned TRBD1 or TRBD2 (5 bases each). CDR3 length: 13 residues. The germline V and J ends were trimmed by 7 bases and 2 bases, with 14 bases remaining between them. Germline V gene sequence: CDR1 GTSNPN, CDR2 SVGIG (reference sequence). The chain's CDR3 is CAFTGQQQETQYF. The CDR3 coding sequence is TGTGCCTTTACGGGGCAGCAGCAAGAGACCCAGTACTTC.

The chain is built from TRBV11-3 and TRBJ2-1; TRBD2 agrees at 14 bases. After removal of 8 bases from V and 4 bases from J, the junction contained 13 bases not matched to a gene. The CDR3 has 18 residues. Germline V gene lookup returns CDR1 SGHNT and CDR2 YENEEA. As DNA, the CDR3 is TGTGCCAGCGGTACCGGGACTAGCGGGAGTAAGAGTTACAATGAGCAGTTCTTC. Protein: CASGTGTSGSKSYNEQFF.

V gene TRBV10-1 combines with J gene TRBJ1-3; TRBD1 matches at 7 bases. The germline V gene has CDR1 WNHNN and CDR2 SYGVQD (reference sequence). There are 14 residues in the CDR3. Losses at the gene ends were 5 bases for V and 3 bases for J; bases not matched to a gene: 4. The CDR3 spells CASSPGQLGNTIYF. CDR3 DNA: TGCGCCAGCAGTCCGGGACAGCTTGGAAACACCATATATTTT.